The rows below give T cell receptor beta chains drawn from one sample of a study of human T cells and chemical hapten exposure. TCRdb recomputed calls from the RACE reads with MiXCR, one row per CDR3 protein. The repertoire holds about 69,000 distinct CDR3 sequences, with 9% to 12% as singletons. The sequencing here drew on whole blood, taken in connection with sensitization to the hapten diphenylcyclopropenone (DPC). The receptors come from a woman in her forties or fifties with alopecia areata. Some clones in this sample may be carry-over from other donors' samples. Both conserved end residues are part of each CDR3. Clone size, where shown, is once, few, many, or a class for clones that have expanded.

TRBJ2-2 13 TRBV29-1 many CSVEWGNTGELFF
TRBJ2-2 13 TRBV29-1 many CSGGASNTGELFF
TRBJ2-5 13 TRBV13 many CASSLQISGTQYF
TRBJ1-5 14 TRBV20-1 many CSASDPLSNQPQHF
TRBJ2-7 14 TRBV6-2/TRBV6-3 many CASSYSGFYYEQYF
TRBJ2-2 16 TRBV5-1 NA CASSSGGQANTGELFF
TRBJ2-7 14 TRBV29-1 many CSVSRREGPYEQYF
TRBJ2-3 17 TRBV5-1 few CASSNRAASLFADTQYF
TRBJ2-2 16 TRBV11-2 many CASSPGLHPGSGELFF
TRBJ1-2 15 TRBV18 many CASSRGTADNYGYTF
TRBJ1-5 14 TRBV9 many CASSGQGSRQPQHF
TRBJ1-5 15 TRBV29-1 many CSVAPGTGSNQPQHF
TRBJ1-1 14 TRBV6-5 few CASSYSYWNTEAFF
TRBJ2-3 14 TRBV20-1 many CSANSGRPADTQYF
TRBJ1-2 14 TRBV3-1 many CASSHQDRNYGYTF
TRBJ1-1 14 TRBV20-1 many CSARAGQGGTEAFF
TRBJ2-3 17 TRBV5-1 many CASSSRLAGGSRGKQYF
TRBJ2-3 16 TRBV2 NA CASRVTGTRPTDTKYF
TRBJ1-1 12 TRBV29-1 NA CSVLDMNTEAFF
TRBJ2-7 14 TRBV12-3/TRBV12-4 many CASSLHGQTYEQYF